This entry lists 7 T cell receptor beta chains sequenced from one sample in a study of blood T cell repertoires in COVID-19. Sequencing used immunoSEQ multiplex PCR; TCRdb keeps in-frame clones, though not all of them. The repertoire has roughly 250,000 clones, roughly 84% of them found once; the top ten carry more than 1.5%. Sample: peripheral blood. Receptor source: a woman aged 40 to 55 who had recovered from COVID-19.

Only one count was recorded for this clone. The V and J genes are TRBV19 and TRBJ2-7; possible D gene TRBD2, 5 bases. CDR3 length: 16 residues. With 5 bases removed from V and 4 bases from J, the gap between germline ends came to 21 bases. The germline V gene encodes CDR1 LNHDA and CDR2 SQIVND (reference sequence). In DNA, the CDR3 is TGTGCCAGTAGTCCCCCGCGTACAGCCGGGGTTTACGAGCAGTACTTC. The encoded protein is CASSPPRTAGVYEQYF.

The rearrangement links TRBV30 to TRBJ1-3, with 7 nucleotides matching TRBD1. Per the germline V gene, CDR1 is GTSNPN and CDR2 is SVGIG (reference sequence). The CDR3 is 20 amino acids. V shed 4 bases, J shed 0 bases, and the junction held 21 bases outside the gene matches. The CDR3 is CAWTPRLGQSPSASGNTIYF. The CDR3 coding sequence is TGTGCCTGGACCCCACGCCTGGGACAGAGCCCCTCCGCCTCTGGAAACACCATATATTTT.

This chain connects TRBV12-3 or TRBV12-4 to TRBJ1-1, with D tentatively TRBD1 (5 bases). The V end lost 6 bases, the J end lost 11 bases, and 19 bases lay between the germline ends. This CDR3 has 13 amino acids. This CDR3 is CASRRDSNGDAFF. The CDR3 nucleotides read TGTGCCAGCAGAAGGGACTCCAATGGAGACGCTTTCTTT.

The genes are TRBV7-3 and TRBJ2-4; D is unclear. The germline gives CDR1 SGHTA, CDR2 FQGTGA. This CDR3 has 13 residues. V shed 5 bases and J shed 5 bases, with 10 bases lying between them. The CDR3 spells CASSLPGENIQYF. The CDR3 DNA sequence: TGTGCCAGCAGCCTACCCGGAGAAAACATTCAGTACTTC.

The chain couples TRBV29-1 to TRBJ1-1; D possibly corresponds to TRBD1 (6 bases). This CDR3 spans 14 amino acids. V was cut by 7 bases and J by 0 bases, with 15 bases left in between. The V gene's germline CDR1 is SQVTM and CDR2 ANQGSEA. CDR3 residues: CSADPRGLNTEAFF. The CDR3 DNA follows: TGCAGCGCGGATCCCAGGGGATTGAACACTGAAGCTTTCTTT.

The DNA for the CDR3 is TGCAGCGTAGACAGGGCAGAGACCCAGTACTTC. It is translated as CSVDRAETQYF. The J gene is TRBJ2-5, the V gene TRBV29-1, with 7 bases matching TRBD1. Trimming removed 6 bases from V and 4 bases from J; junction bases left unmatched: 2. The germline V gene has CDR1 SQVTM and CDR2 ANQGSEA. The CDR3 spans 11 residues.

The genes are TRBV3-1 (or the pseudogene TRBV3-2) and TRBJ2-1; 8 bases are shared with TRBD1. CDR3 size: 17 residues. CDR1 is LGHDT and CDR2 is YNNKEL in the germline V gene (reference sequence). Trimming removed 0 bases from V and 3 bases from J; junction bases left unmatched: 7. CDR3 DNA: TGTGCCAGCAGCCAAGATATTACAGGGGGTATCTACAATGAGCAGTTCTTC. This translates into CASSQDITGGIYNEQFF.